Below are 13 T cell receptor beta chains sequenced from a single sample in a study of CD8+CD57+ T cells in acquired aplastic anemia. Genomic DNA acted as the template from which TCR beta VDJ combination and CDR3 sequence profiling were carried out. MiXCR was run by TCRdb on the reads, yielding one entry per CDR3 protein. The sample has some 280,000 distinct CDR3 sequences, around 60% seen once. The specimen sequenced was sorted CD4+, CD8+, or CD8+CD57+ T cells (not recorded which) from PBMCs. The receptors were sampled from a human donor with severe aplastic anemia or a healthy control (not recorded which).

This clonotype was detected a few times. Here the CDR3 DNA reads TGTGCCACCATTAGGAAGTTGCAACCCGATCGGTCCGAGCAGTACTTC. It codes for CATIRKLQPDRSEQYF. The chain combines TRBV15 with TRBJ2-7; no clear D. The CDR3 loop spans 16 amino acids. With 7 bases removed from V and 6 bases from J, the gap between germline ends came to 25 bases. The germline gives CDR1 LNHNV, CDR2 YYDKDF (reference sequence).

This clonotype showed up many times. The chain couples TRBV20-1 to TRBJ2-5, with a tentative D call TRBD2 (6 bases). V was trimmed by 1 base and J by 5 bases, leaving 11 bases between them. Germline-derived CDR1 and CDR2 are DFQATT and SNEGSKA (reference sequence). The CDR3 length is 13 residues. In DNA, the CDR3 is TGCAGTGCTAGAGCCTTGGGGAGGGAGACCCAGTACTTC. Translation: CSARALGRETQYF.

J is TRBJ1-1 and V is TRBV29-1, with D perhaps TRBD1 (5 bases). Germline V lookup: CDR1 SQVTM, CDR2 ANQGSEA. The ends were cut back, 4 bases at V and 0 bases at J, with 12 bases in the middle. The CDR3 consists of 14 residues. The CDR3 nucleotides are TGCAGCGTTGCCTGGGGGATGGTGAACACTGAAGCTTTCTTT. Amino acids: CSVAWGMVNTEAFF.

Note on this clonotype: Given the absence of the conserved phenylalanine or tryptophan at the CDR3 end, a read error is likely. The V gene is TRBV20-1, the J gene TRBJ1-5; D remains ambiguous. Germline V gene sequence: CDR1 DFQATT, CDR2 SNEGSKA (reference sequence). The CDR3 sequence is 14 residues long. This chain's CDR3 is CSARAPTSNHPQHS. DNA for the CDR3: TGCAGTGCTAGAGCGCCTACCTCCAATCATCCCCAGCATTCT.

The rearrangement uses TRBV5-1 and TRBJ2-5, with D perhaps TRBD1 (5 bases). Germline V gives CDR1 SGHRS, CDR2 YFSETQ. Trimming shortened V by 4 bases and J by 4 bases, and 17 bases separated the two germline ends. There are 15 residues in the CDR3. CDR3 amino acids: CASSNRAGRVETQYF. As DNA, the CDR3 is TGCGCCAGCAGCAATAGGGCAGGGCGAGTAGAGACCCAGTACTTC.

This clonotype was recorded at least ten times. DNA of the CDR3: TGTGCCAGTAGTATGACTAGCGGGGGCCAAGAGACCCAGTACTTC. This sequence encodes CASSMTSGGQETQYF. The rearrangement links TRBV19 to TRBJ2-5; 12 bases align to TRBD2. The CDR3 runs 15 residues. With V trimmed by 3 bases and J by 1 base, 0 bases remained unmatched. Germline CDR1 LNHDA, CDR2 SQIVND (reference sequence). Full variable domain (remainder filled in from reference TRBV19 and TRBJ2-5): DGGITQSPKYLFRKEGQNVTLSCEQNLNHDAMYWYRQDPGQGLRLIYYSQIVNDFQKGDIAEGYSVSREKKESFPLTVTSAQKNPTAFYLCASSMTSGGQETQYFGPGTRLLVL.

V is TRBV24-1 and J is TRBJ1-1, with D possibly matching TRBD1 (6 bases). CDR3 size: 17 residues. The V end was cut by 0 bases, the J end by 6 bases, with 19 bases between. Germline V lookup: CDR1 KGHDR, CDR2 SFDVKD. As DNA, the CDR3 is TGTGCCACCAGTGATTTGATTGGAACCCAGGGGAAGGCTGAAGCTTTCTTT. Its translation: CATSDLIGTQGKAEAFF.

This clonotype showed up just a few times. This chain links TRBV3-1 with TRBJ1-4; D not certain. Germline lookup yields CDR1 LGHDT and CDR2 YNNKEL (reference sequence). The CDR3 has 15 residues. Trimming pared 1 base from V and 6 bases from J, leaving 12 bases between. The CDR3 DNA sequence: TGTGCCAGCAGCCAAGGGTTCGGGGTGGATGAAAAACTGTTTTTT. Protein product: CASSQGFGVDEKLFF.

This clonotype was recorded many times. The rearrangement links TRBV19 to TRBJ2-7; D is undetermined. V was shortened by 3 bases and J by 0 bases, with 9 bases between the two germline ends. Germline loops: CDR1 LNHDA, CDR2 SQIVND (reference sequence). This CDR3 region has 14 residues. CDR3 nucleotide sequence: TGTGCCAGTAGTATTTTCCTGGGCTCCTACGAGCAGTACTTC. Protein product: CASSIFLGSYEQYF.

V gene TRBV7-6 combines with J gene TRBJ1-1; D not certain. The CDR3 has 14 amino acids. The germline CDR1 and CDR2 sequences are SGHVS and FNYEAQ. V lost 5 bases and J lost 0, with 10 bases in between. In DNA, the CDR3 is TGTGCCAGCAGCGTAGAAAGCATGAACACTGAAGCTTTCTTT. The encoded protein is CASSVESMNTEAFF.

This clonotype was found a few times. The chain uses TRBV2 and TRBJ2-7; TRBD1 matches at 7 bases. Trimming at V came to 5 bases and at J to 2 bases, leaving 3 bases not matched to a gene. There are 13 residues in the CDR3. Per the germline V gene, CDR1 is SNHLY and CDR2 is FYNNEI. DNA of the CDR3: TGTGCCAGCAGTACCGGGACAGCCTACGAGCAGTACTTC. It is translated as CASSTGTAYEQYF. Together with reference TRBV2 and TRBJ2-7, the CDR3 gives the full variable domain: EPEVTQTPSHQVTQMGQEVILRCVPISNHLYFYWYRQILGQKVEFLVSFYNNEISEKSEIFDDQFSVERPDGSNFTLKIRSTKLEDSAMYFCASSTGTAYEQYFGPGTRLTVT.

V is TRBV5-6 and J is TRBJ1-1; possible D gene TRBD1, 6 bases. Germline-derived CDR1 and CDR2 are SGHDT and YYEEEE. The CDR3 sequence is 17 residues long. V gave up 4 bases and J gave up 3 bases, with 22 bases separating them. The CDR3: CASSDRAGVLMDTEAFF. The DNA of the CDR3 is TGTGCCAGCAGCGATAGGGCAGGGGTGCTTATGGACACTGAAGCTTTCTTT.

There are many counts of this clonotype. The gene calls are TRBV4-2 and TRBJ1-2, with 8 bases aligning to TRBD1. The CDR3 consists of 17 residues. Looked up from germline, CDR1 is LGHNA and CDR2 is YNFKEQ. With 1 base clipped from V and 4 bases from J, the junction kept 11 bases outside the gene matches. The chain's CDR3 is CASSQGESGGRGYGYTF. The CDR3 DNA sequence: TGTGCCAGCAGCCAAGGGGAATCAGGGGGCAGAGGCTATGGCTACACCTTC.